This T cell receptor (beta chain) appears in the sequencing data of a study of T cell responses to AZD1222 COVID-19 vaccine. Notes on this clone: Its specificity is unknown.

Study-wide results and caveats: Donors were largely white British and mainly female; clonal diversity was possibly underestimated. Elevations in Spike-specific TCR breadth and depth followed administration of two AZD1222 doses. Vaccine-associated CD4 TCRs spanned spike, dominant at 160-218 and 743-854.

Assay: immunoSEQ multiplex PCR; the TCRdb copy retains only in-frame clones and omits some. This table has around 140,000 clones, 65% to 90% appearing once. The CDR3 runs 12 residues. Trimming stripped 5 bases from V and 2 bases from J, with 6 bases between. The germline gives CDR1 LNHNV, CDR2 YYDKDF (reference sequence). This receptor was obtained from an adult who received the MenACWY meningococcal vaccine as a control. V is TRBV15 and J is TRBJ1-2, with D unclear. Sequencing used peripheral blood, obtained 28 days after the second dose of the MenACWY control vaccine. The CDR3 DNA follows: TGTGCCACCAGCGGGGAAAACTATGGCTACACCTTC. Translated, it gives CATSGENYGYTF.